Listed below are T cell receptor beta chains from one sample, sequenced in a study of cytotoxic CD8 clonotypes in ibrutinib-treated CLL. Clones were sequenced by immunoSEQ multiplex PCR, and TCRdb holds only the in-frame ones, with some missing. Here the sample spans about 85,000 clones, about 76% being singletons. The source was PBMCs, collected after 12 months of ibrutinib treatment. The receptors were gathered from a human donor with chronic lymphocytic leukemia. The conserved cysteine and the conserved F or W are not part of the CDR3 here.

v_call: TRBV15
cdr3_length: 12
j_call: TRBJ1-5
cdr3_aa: ATSRAGSNQPQH

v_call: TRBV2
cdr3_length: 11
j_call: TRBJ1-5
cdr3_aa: ASKPGGNQPQH

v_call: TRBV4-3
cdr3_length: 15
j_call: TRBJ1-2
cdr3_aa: ASSQDLGGERGRGYT

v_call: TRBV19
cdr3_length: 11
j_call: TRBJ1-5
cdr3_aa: ASSTLGNQPQH

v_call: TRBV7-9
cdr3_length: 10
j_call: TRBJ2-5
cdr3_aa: ASSSNAGTQY

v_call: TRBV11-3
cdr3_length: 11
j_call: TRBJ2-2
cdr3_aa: ASSLETAGELF

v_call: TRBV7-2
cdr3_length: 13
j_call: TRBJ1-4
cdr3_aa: ASSLGGQPNEKLF

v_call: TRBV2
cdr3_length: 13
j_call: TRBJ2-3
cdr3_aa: ASSRQGAQVDTQY

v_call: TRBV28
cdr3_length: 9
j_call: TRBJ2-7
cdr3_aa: ASSFRDEQY

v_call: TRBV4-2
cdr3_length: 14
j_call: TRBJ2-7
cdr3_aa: ASSQDGLAGAYEQY

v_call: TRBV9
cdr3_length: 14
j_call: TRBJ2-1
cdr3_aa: ASSPSGTGYGDEQF

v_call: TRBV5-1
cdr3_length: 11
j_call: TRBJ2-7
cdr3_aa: ASMVPGSYEQY

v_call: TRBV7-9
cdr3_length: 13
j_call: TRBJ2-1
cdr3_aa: ASSLVALRNNEQF

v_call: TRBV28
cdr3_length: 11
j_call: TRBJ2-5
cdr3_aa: ASSFDSTGTQY

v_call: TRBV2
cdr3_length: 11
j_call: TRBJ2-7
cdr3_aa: ASILQGSGGQY

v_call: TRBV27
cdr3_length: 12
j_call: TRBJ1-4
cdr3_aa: ASRSGTGLEKLF